Listed here are 24 T cell receptor beta chains from one sample, sequenced in a study of Ad26.COV2.S vaccination and SARS-CoV-2 variants. Libraries were prepared by immunoSEQ multiplex PCR; TCRdb keeps only in-frame clonotypes and omits some of them. This sample has roughly 380,000 clones; around 86% occur once, and the top ten carry 3.4%. This sample's treatment: 15 to 20 received Ad26.COV2.S at low or high dose, single or two shots; roughly five received placebo; per-sample allocation not given. Sampling was performed 63 days after the first vaccine or placebo injection. The sequenced sample was peripheral blood, obtained in a trial of Ad26.COV2.S vaccine versus placebo. These receptors were obtained from a person between 18 and 65 years old who received the Ad26.COV2.S COVID-19 vaccine or a placebo.

The chain links TRBV4-2 to TRBJ1-3; TRBD1 might be the D (5 bases). Germline-derived CDR1 and CDR2 are LGHNA and YNFKEQ. This CDR3 has 17 amino acids. V lost 0 bases and J lost 0, with 12 bases in between. The CDR3 region is CASSQDLQGVSGNTIYF. The CDR3 bases are TGTGCCAGCAGCCAAGATCTGCAGGGAGTCTCTGGAAACACCATATATTTT.

This sequence joins TRBV7-6 and TRBJ2-3; maybe TRBD2 (6 bases). CDR1 and CDR2 (germline): SGHVS, FNYEAQ. Trimming stripped 5 bases from V and 11 bases from J, with 14 bases between. The CDR3 spans 12 residues. CDR3 amino acids: CASSPDLGGQYF. CDR3 in DNA: TGTGCCAGCAGCCCGGATCTCGGGGGGCAGTATTTT.

The chain couples TRBV5-4 to TRBJ2-7; no reliable D call. Germline loops: CDR1 SGHNT, CDR2 YYREEE (reference sequence). The germline V and J ends were trimmed by 3 bases and 0 bases, with 13 bases remaining between them. The CDR3 is 15 residues long. CDR3 nucleotides: TGTGCCAGCAGCTGGTCCCCCGGGCCCTCCTACGAGCAGTACTTC. Its translation: CASSWSPGPSYEQYF.

This clone was observed once. The gene calls are TRBV11-2 and TRBJ1-3; unclear D gene. The germline gives CDR1 SGHAT, CDR2 FQNNGV. Trimming took 5 bases from V and 14 from J, leaving 25 bases between them. CDR3 length equals 15 residues. The CDR3 nucleotides are TGTGCCAGCAGCCCTCCCGGGGTAACCACGTCAACCCTATATTTT. This codes for CASSPPGVTTSTLYF.

The CDR3 loop reads CASSHPGRGYGYTF. CDR3 in DNA: TGCGCCAGCAGCCACCCCGGCAGGGGCTATGGCTACACCTTC. The chain joins TRBV4-3 to TRBJ1-2; possibly TRBD1 for D (6 bases). There are 14 residues in the CDR3. Germline assignment: CDR1 LGHNA and CDR2 YSLEER. V lost 3 bases to trimming and J lost 4 bases, with 12 bases between them.

The gene calls are TRBV6-5 and TRBJ2-7; 8 bases match TRBD2. This CDR3 is built from 12 residues. Trimming removed 7 bases from V and 10 bases from J; junction bases left unmatched: 9. The germline CDR1 and CDR2 sequences are MNHEY and SVGAGI. The CDR3 region is CASTGTREGQYF. In nucleotides, the CDR3 is TGTGCCAGCACAGGGACTAGGGAGGGACAGTACTTC.

Comments on this clone: Other DNA sequences in the same sample also yield this CDR3. This chain links TRBV18 with TRBJ1-3, with D possibly matching TRBD1 (5 bases). Germline lookup yields CDR1 KGHSH and CDR2 LQKENI. The CDR3 spans 16 residues. Trimming pared 0 bases from V and 0 bases from J, leaving 9 bases between. CDR3 nucleotides: TGTGCCAGCTCACCACCGGGGGGATACTCTGGAAACACCATATATTTT. Protein sequence: CASSPPGGYSGNTIYF.

Note on this clone: The sample holds other DNA sequences that translate to the same CDR3. The chain recombines TRBV7-3 with TRBJ2-6, with D possibly being TRBD1 (6 bases). The ends were cut back, 5 bases at V and 4 bases at J, with 12 bases in the middle. Germline V gene lookup returns CDR1 SGHTA and CDR2 FQGTGA. This CDR3 comprises 15 residues. CDR3 residues: CASSRQGTGANVLTF. The CDR3 region has the DNA TGTGCCAGCAGCCGCCAGGGGACCGGGGCCAACGTCCTGACTTTC.

This chain joins TRBV11-2 and TRBJ2-7, with a weak D call TRBD2 (5 bases). V lost 2 bases and J 0 bases, leaving 11 bases between the germline ends. The CDR3 totals 15 residues. The germline V gene encodes CDR1 SGHAT and CDR2 FQNNGV. The CDR3 sequence: CASSLPPGISYEQYF. The DNA for the CDR3 is TGTGCCAGCAGCTTACCTCCGGGAATCTCCTACGAGCAGTACTTC.

This chain joins TRBV6-6 and TRBJ2-7; no definite D call. The V gene lost 4 bases and the J gene lost 3 bases, with 7 bases spanning the gap. Germline CDR1 MNHNY, CDR2 SVGAGI (reference sequence). This CDR3 comprises 12 residues. The CDR3 DNA reads TGTGCCAGCAGTTCGGACCGCTACGAGCAGTACTTC. Translated: CASSSDRYEQYF.

Only one count was recorded for this clone. The chain joins TRBV12-3 or TRBV12-4 to TRBJ2-1, with D unresolved. The ends were cut back, 8 bases at V and 8 bases at J, with 16 bases in the middle. There are 13 residues in the CDR3. The CDR3 is CASRSDLVDEQFF. CDR3 DNA: TGTGCCAGCCGCTCGGACCTGGTGGATGAGCAGTTCTTC.

This chain connects TRBV6-6 to TRBJ2-7; 12 bases agree with TRBD1. In germline, CDR1 is MNHNY, CDR2 SVGAGI (reference sequence). The CDR3 is 16 amino acids. J lost 5 bases, V lost 5 bases, and 10 bases had no gene match. In DNA form, the CDR3 reads TGTGCCAGCAGTGCGCCCCGGGACAGGGGGCAGGACGAGCAGTACTTC. This sequence encodes CASSAPRDRGQDEQYF.

The table lists this clone with many counts. The junction shows a germline mismatch at one end, possibly a read error. The chain links TRBV2 to TRBJ2-3, with 11 bases matching TRBD2. This CDR3 comprises 11 residues. From germline, CDR1 is SNHLY and CDR2 FYNNEI. Written as DNA, the CDR3 is TGTGCCAGCGACCTTAGCGGGGGGGCCAATTTT. Translated, it gives CASDLSGGANF.

The rearrangement joins TRBV6-5 to TRBJ2-3; no firm D call. The CDR3 runs to 11 residues. The germline CDR1 and CDR2 sequences are MNHEY and SVGAGI. The V and J ends lost 6 bases and 0 bases respectively, with 1 base between them. CDR3 residues: CASRSTDTQYF. The CDR3, as DNA: TGTGCCAGCAGGAGCACAGATACGCAGTATTTT.

On this clone: Additional DNA sequences in this sample encode the identical CDR3. The chain has TRBV7-6 and TRBJ2-1, with 11 bases aligning to TRBD1. J was trimmed by 4 bases and V by 3 bases; bases with no gene match: 2. Germline CDR1 SGHVS, CDR2 FNYEAQ. The CDR3 spans 15 residues. In nucleotides, the CDR3 is TGTGCCAGCAGCTTCGGGACAGGGGGTTACAATGAGCAGTTCTTC. Residues: CASSFGTGGYNEQFF.

The chain has TRBV19 and TRBJ1-3, with 9 bases lining up with TRBD1. The germline CDR1 and CDR2 sequences are LNHDA and SQIVND (reference sequence). This CDR3 has 18 amino acids. The ends lost 0 bases at V and 0 bases at J; junction bases unmatched: 6. The CDR3 here is CASSIDAGTGTSGNTIYF. CDR3 in DNA: TGTGCCAGTAGTATAGATGCCGGGACAGGGACCTCTGGAAACACCATATATTTT.

This clone has more than one count but fewer than ten. This chain uses TRBV5-1 with TRBJ2-7, with TRBD1 matching over 9 bases. The CDR3 consists of 13 residues. V lost 3 bases to trimming and J lost 4 bases; unmatched junction nucleotides: 2. CDR1 is SGHRS, CDR2 YFSETQ, per germline. The CDR3 DNA reads as TGCGCCAGCAGCTCCGGGACAGGGTACGAGCAGTACTTC. This translates into CASSSGTGYEQYF.

V usage is TRBV6-5 and J usage is TRBJ2-3; TRBD2 might be the D (6 bases). The length of the CDR3 is 14 residues. Germline CDR1 is MNHEY and CDR2 is SVGAGI. V was clipped by 6 bases and J by 0 bases, with 10 bases between them. The CDR3 nucleotides read TGTGCCAGCAGGGGACTTGGAAGCACAGATACGCAGTATTTT. The encoded protein is CASRGLGSTDTQYF.

The chain joins TRBV2 to TRBJ2-5, with 8 bases that match TRBD2. The CDR3 totals 13 residues. Germline V gives CDR1 SNHLY, CDR2 FYNNEI. Trimming removed 11 bases from V and 5 bases from J; junction bases left unmatched: 10. In DNA, the CDR3 is TGTGCCGGGTCATTGACTAGCGCGGAGACCCAGTACTTC. This gives the protein CAGSLTSAETQYF.

V usage is TRBV5-6 and J usage is TRBJ1-4; no firm D call. The CDR3 sequence is 14 residues long. Trimming pared 0 bases from V and 8 bases from J, leaving 11 bases between. The V gene's germline CDR1 is SGHDT and CDR2 YYEEEE. The CDR3 DNA reads as TGTGCCAGCAGCTTGGTAGGGCCTAGCGAAAAACTGTTTTTT. Its protein product is CASSLVGPSEKLFF.

This clone was observed once. The chain links TRBV5-1 to TRBJ2-3; TRBD2 might be the D (7 bases). Trimming left V 2 bases short and J 1 base short, with 11 bases between. In germline, CDR1 is SGHRS, CDR2 YFSETQ. The CDR3 runs 15 residues. The CDR3 reads CASSFTGGRTDTQYF. The CDR3 DNA reads as TGCGCCAGCAGCTTCACGGGGGGCCGCACAGATACGCAGTATTTT.

In DNA, the CDR3 is TGTGCCAGCAGTTACGCAGGGACAGGGGGCTATGGCTACACCTTC. Encoded protein: CASSYAGTGGYGYTF. The chain combines TRBV6-5 with TRBJ1-2, with TRBD1 matching over 11 bases. Germline assignment: CDR1 MNHEY and CDR2 SVGAGI. This CDR3 region has 15 residues. Unmatched junction bases numbered 3, after V lost 2 bases and J lost 4 bases.

V and J are TRBV18 and TRBJ2-1; 10 bases match TRBD1. V gave up 3 bases and J gave up 1 base; unmatched junction bases: 3. CDR3 length equals 16 residues. Per the germline V gene, CDR1 is KGHSH and CDR2 is LQKENI. CDR3 loop: CASSPRQGASYNEQFF. CDR3 nucleotides: TGTGCCAGCTCACCCAGACAGGGGGCATCCTACAATGAGCAGTTCTTC.

This rearrangement joins TRBV5-5 to TRBJ2-1; D tentatively fits TRBD1 or TRBD2 (5 bases each). V dropped 0 bases and J dropped 7 bases, with 20 bases sitting between them. CDR1 and CDR2 (germline): SGHKS, YYEKEE (reference sequence). The CDR3 is made up of 17 amino acids. CDR3 DNA sequence: TGTGCCAGCAGCTTGGCCTTTGGGGGTTCACGCGATAATGAGCAGTTCTTC. It is translated as CASSLAFGGSRDNEQFF.